This TCR beta chain comes out of a study of cytomegalovirus exposure and HLA in healthy donors. The method was immunoSEQ multiplex PCR; TCRdb's version includes in-frame clones alone and lacks a portion of them. The profile shows around 150,000 clones, 86% of them singletons. V lost 4 bases to trimming and J lost 3 bases, with 13 bases between them. Germline V gives CDR1 SGHKS, CDR2 YYEKEE (reference sequence). There are 14 residues in the CDR3. The study, taken as a whole, reports: In vitro testing confirmed a few CMV-associated chains as specific for CMV antigens. The authors listed some 160 TCR beta chains as cytomegalovirus-associated.

In the case of this clone: Its antigen is as yet unknown.

This receptor was identified in a woman younger than 45 in good health and CMV-seronegative. The specimen was PBMCs. This sequence joins TRBV5-5 and TRBJ1-1; D gene uncertain. In DNA, the CDR3 is TGTGCCAGCAGCAGCCACACCGAATACACTGAAGCTTTCTTT. It yields the protein CASSSHTEYTEAFF.